The 5 T cell receptor beta chains below come from one sample, sequenced in a study of blood T cell repertoires in COVID-19. The method was immunoSEQ multiplex PCR; TCRdb's version includes in-frame clones alone and lacks a portion of them. Here the sample spans around 270,000 clones, less than 90% being singletons. Specimen: peripheral blood. The receptors shown here come from a man in his 60s who had recovered from COVID-19.

This chain links TRBV2 with TRBJ1-1, with D hard to call. V was trimmed by 5 bases and J by 4 bases, leaving 17 bases between them. The CDR3 totals 15 residues. The germline gives CDR1 SNHLY, CDR2 FYNNEI. The CDR3 region is CASSSGPNFGTEAFF. CDR3 bases: TGTGCCAGCAGTAGCGGCCCTAACTTTGGCACTGAAGCTTTCTTT.

The chain joins TRBV19 to TRBJ2-5; 11 positions agree with TRBD2. With V trimmed by 1 base and J by 4 bases, 8 bases remained unmatched. The CDR3 covers 17 residues. Germline assignment: CDR1 LNHDA and CDR2 SQIVND (reference sequence). The CDR3 sequence is CASSIGLAGNLGETQYF. DNA for the CDR3: TGTGCCAGTAGTATAGGACTAGCGGGGAATCTGGGAGAGACCCAGTACTTC.

V usage is TRBV11-2 and J usage is TRBJ1-2, with 8 bases matching TRBD1. V lost 6 bases to trimming and J lost 8 bases; unmatched junction nucleotides: 17. The CDR3 spans 16 residues. Germline values: CDR1 SGHAT, CDR2 FQNNGV. CDR3 in amino acids: CASSPQHAQGALGYTF. The DNA of the CDR3 is TGTGCCAGCAGTCCACAGCACGCCCAGGGGGCGTTGGGCTACACCTTC.

CDR3 residues: CSVRTGSYEQYF. For the CDR3, the DNA is TGCAGCGTCCGGACGGGATCCTACGAGCAGTACTTC. The rearrangement links TRBV29-1 to TRBJ2-7, with D possibly TRBD2 on 5 matching bases. Per germline, CDR1 SQVTM and CDR2 ANQGSEA. The CDR3 contains 12 residues. V dropped 6 bases and J dropped 1 base, with 10 bases sitting between them.

As DNA, the CDR3 is TGCGCCAGCAGCTTGGTTACGGGTAGGAACACTGAAGCTTTCTTT. This translates into CASSLVTGRNTEAFF. V is TRBV5-1 and J is TRBJ1-1; D not certain. The CDR3 is 15 residues long. CDR1 and CDR2 from the germline V gene are SGHRS and YFSETQ. Trimming shortened V by 0 bases and J by 1 base, and 10 bases separated the two germline ends.